A single T cell receptor beta chain is shown here with its context. No antigen is known for it. One end of the junction varies from germline; a read error may be responsible. The sample belongs to a study of lung T cells in sarcoidosis with Löfgren's syndrome. Germline CDR1 is MDHEN and CDR2 is SYDVKM. The CDR3 covers 14 residues. TCRdb independently ran MiXCR on the reads; one entry per CDR3 protein. The table shows about 19,000 distinct CDR3 sequences, with about 20% occurring only once. Findings and caveats of the study: The most expanded V genes in Löfgren's patients were reportedly TRAV12-1 and TRBV2. Shared TRAV12-1 and TRBV2 CDR3 motifs were reported across several patients. In alpha-beta pairs, TRAV12-1 favored TRBV2, and their CDR3s were homologous.

The chain links TRBV28 to TRBJ1-4, with TRBD1 matching 12 bases. Source material: CD4+ T cells from PBMCs. The receptor was isolated from a human donor with sarcoidosis (Löfgren's syndrome or another form), or a control subject (not recorded which). The CDR3 nucleotides are TGTGCCAACAGTCGGGACAGGGGGCTTGAAAAACTGTCTTTT. It is translated as CANSRDRGLEKLSF.